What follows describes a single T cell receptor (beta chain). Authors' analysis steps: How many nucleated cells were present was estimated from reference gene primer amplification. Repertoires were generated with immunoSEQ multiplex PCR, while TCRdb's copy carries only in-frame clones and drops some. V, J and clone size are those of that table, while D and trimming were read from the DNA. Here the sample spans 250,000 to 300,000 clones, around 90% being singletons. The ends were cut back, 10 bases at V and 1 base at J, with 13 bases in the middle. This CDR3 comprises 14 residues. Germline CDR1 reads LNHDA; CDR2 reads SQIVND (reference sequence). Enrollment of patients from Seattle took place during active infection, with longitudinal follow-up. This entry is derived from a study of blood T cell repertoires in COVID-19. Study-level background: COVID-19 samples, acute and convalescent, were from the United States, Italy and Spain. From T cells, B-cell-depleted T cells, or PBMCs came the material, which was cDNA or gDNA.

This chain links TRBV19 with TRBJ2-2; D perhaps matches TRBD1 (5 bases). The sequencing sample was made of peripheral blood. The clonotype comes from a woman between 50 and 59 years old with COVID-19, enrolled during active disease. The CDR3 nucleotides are TGTGCCACCCACAGGACCTTGAACACCGGGGAGCTGTTTTTT. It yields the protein CATHRTLNTGELFF.